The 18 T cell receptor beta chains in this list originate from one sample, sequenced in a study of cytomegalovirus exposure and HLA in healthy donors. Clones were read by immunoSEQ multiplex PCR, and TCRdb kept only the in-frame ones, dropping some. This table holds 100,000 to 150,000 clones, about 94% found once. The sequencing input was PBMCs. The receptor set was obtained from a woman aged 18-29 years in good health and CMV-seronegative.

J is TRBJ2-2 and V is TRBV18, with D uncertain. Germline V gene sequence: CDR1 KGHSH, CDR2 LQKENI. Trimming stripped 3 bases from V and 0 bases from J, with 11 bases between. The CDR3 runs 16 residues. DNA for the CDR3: TGTGCCAGCTCACCCCAAGAGGCGGCGAACACCGGGGAGCTGTTTTTT. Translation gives CASSPQEAANTGELFF.

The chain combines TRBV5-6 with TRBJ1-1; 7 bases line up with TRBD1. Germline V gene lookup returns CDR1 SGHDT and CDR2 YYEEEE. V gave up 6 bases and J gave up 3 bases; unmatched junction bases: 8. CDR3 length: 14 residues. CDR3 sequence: CASTDRSGDTEAFF. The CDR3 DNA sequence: TGTGCCAGCACGGACAGGTCGGGCGACACTGAAGCTTTCTTT.

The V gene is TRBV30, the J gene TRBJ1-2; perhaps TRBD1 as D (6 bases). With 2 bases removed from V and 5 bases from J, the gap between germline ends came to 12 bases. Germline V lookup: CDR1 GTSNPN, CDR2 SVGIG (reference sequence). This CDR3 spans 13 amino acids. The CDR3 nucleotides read TGTGCCTGGAGTCTCGGGCAGGGGTATGGCTACACCTTC. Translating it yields CAWSLGQGYGYTF.

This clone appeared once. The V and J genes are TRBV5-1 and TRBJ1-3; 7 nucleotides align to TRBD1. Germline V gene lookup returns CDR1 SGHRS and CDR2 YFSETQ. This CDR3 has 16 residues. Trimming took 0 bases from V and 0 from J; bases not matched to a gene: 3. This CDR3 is CASSLAGTDSGNTIYF. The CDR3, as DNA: TGCGCCAGCAGCTTGGCCGGGACAGACTCTGGAAACACCATATATTTT.

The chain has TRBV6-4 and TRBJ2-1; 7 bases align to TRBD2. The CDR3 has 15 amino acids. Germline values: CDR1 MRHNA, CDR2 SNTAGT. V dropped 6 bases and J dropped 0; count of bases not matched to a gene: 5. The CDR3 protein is CASSASGGSYNEQFF. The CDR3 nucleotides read TGTGCCAGCAGCGCTAGCGGAGGCTCCTACAATGAGCAGTTCTTC.

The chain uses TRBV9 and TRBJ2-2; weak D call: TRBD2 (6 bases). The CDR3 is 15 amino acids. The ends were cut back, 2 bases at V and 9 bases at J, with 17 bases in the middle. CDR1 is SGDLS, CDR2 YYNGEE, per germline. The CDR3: CASSVGVEGSRELFF. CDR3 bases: TGTGCCAGCAGCGTGGGGGTGGAGGGCTCCCGGGAGCTGTTTTTT. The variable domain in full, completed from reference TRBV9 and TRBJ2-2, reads DSGVTQTPKHLITATGQRVTLRCSPRSGDLSVYWYQQSLDQGLQFLIQYYNGEERAKGNILERFSAQQFPDLHSELNLSSLELGDSALYFCASSVGVEGSRELFFGEGSRLTVL.

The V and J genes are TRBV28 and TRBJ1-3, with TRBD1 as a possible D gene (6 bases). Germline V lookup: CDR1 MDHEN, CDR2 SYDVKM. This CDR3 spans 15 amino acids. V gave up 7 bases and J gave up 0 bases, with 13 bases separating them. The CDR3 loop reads CASTQGHLSGNTIYF. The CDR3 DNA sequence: TGTGCCAGCACCCAGGGACACCTCTCTGGAAACACCATATATTTT.

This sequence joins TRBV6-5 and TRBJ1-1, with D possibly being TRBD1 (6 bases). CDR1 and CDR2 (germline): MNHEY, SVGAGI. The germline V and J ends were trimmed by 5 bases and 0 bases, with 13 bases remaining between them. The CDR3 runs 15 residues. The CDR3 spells CASSPTGSLNTEAFF. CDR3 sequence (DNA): TGTGCCAGCAGTCCCACAGGGTCCTTGAACACTGAAGCTTTCTTT.

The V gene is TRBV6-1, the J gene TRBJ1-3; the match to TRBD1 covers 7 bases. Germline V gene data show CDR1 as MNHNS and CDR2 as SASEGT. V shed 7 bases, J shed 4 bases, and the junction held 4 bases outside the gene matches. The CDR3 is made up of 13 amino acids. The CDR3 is CASMWTGGNTIYF. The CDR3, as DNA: TGTGCCAGCATGTGGACAGGAGGAAACACCATATATTTT.

The CDR3 nucleotides are TGTGCCAGCAGCTCCGACGGAGCGGGAGGTACCACCGGGGAGCTGTTTTTT. Its translation: CASSSDGAGGTTGELFF. The chain is built from TRBV5-4 and TRBJ2-2; 9 bases are shared with TRBD2. J was trimmed by 4 bases and V by 3 bases; bases with no gene match: 10. CDR1 is SGHNT and CDR2 is YYREEE in the germline V gene (reference sequence). The CDR3 totals 17 residues.

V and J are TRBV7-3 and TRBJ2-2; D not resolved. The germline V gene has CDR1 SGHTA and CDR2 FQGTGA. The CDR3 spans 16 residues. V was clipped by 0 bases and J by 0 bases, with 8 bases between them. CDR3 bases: TGTGCCAGCAGCTTAACGTTAGCCGCGAACACCGGGGAGCTGTTTTTT. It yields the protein CASSLTLAANTGELFF.

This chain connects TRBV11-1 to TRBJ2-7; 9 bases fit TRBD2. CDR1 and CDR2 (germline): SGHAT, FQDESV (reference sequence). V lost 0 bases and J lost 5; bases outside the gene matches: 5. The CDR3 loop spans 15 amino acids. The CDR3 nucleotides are TGTGCCAGCAGCTTAGCGCTGGGACTAGCCAACGAGCAGTACTTC. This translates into CASSLALGLANEQYF.

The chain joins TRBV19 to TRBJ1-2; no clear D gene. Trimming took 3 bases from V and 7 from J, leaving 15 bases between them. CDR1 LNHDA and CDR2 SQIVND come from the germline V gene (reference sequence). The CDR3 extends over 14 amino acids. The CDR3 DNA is TGTGCCAGTAGTATGGGAGGAGGAGGAGGTGGCTACACCTTC. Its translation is CASSMGGGGGGYTF. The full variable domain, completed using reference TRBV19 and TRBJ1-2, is DGGITQSPKYLFRKEGQNVTLSCEQNLNHDAMYWYRQDPGQGLRLIYYSQIVNDFQKGDIAEGYSVSREKKESFPLTVTSAQKNPTAFYLCASSMGGGGGGYTFGSGTRLTVV.

The CDR3 nucleotides read TGTGCCAGCAGCTCATGGGACACTCTAGAAGCTTTCTTT. Translating gives CASSSWDTLEAFF. This sequence joins TRBV11-2 and TRBJ1-1; D is perhaps TRBD1 (6 bases). In germline, CDR1 is SGHAT, CDR2 FQNNGV. The CDR3 is 13 amino acids. Trimming took 4 bases from V and 8 from J, leaving 14 bases between them.

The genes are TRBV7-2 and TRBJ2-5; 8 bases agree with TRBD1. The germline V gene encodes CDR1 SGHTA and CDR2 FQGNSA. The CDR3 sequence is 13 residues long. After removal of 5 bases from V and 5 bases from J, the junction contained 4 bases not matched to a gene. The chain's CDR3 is CASSPRTGETQYF. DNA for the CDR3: TGTGCCAGCAGCCCCCGGACAGGGGAGACCCAGTACTTC.

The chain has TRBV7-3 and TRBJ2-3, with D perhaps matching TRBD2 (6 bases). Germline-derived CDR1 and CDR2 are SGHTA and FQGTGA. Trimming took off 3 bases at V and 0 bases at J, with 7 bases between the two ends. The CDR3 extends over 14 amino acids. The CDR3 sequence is CASSLGTSTDTQYF. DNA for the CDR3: TGTGCCAGCAGCTTGGGGACTAGCACAGATACGCAGTATTTT.

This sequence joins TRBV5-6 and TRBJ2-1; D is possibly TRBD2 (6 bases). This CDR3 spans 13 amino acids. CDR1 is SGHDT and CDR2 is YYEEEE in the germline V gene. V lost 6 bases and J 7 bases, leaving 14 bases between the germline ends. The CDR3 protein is CASIQGLTNEQFF. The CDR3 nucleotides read TGTGCCAGCATCCAGGGACTCACTAATGAGCAGTTCTTC.

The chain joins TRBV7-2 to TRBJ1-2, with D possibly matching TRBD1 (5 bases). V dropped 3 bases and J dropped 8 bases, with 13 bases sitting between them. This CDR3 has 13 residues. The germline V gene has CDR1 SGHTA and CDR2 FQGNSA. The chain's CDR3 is CASSFFRDSGYTF. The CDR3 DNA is TGTGCCAGCAGCTTCTTCAGGGACTCGGGCTACACCTTC.